This T cell receptor beta chain was sequenced for a study of shared clonotypes between healthy human individuals. Selected positively for CCR7 and CD45RO-negative, naive CD8 cells excluded terminally differentiated effector memory CD45RA+ cells. Generated by immunoSEQ multiplex PCR, the TCRdb table keeps only in-frame clones and is missing some. The sample records about 2.2 million clones, over 85% being singletons. CDR1 is MGHRA, CDR2 YSYEKL, per germline. CDR3 length equals 16 residues. V lost 3 bases, J lost 2 bases, and 8 bases stayed unmatched. Sequencing input: naive CD8+ T cells from PBMCs. This clonotype was sampled from a man between 18 and 29 years old in good health. Some clones in this sample may be carry-over from other donors' samples. The rearrangement uses TRBV4-1 and TRBJ1-1; 8 bases are shared with TRBD1. CDR3 nucleotides: TGCGCCAGCAGCCATGTCCCGGGACAGGTTAACACTGAAGCTTTCTTT. Translation: CASSHVPGQVNTEAFF.